This is a list of T cell receptor beta chains from one sample in a study of T cell responses to AZD1222 COVID-19 vaccine. The method was immunoSEQ multiplex PCR; TCRdb's version includes in-frame clones alone and lacks a portion of them. The sample holds approximately 180,000 clones, over 80% seen once. The material was peripheral blood, obtained 28 days after the second dose of the MenACWY control vaccine. These receptors were obtained from an adult who received the MenACWY meningococcal vaccine as a control. The CDR3 runs from the conserved cysteine through the conserved F or W. Fields, in order: V gene, J gene, clone size, D gene, CDR3 protein, CDR3 DNA. A D gene is named only where the DNA matches it firmly. Some rows have no size entry. The others give once, few or many, or a class for an expanded clone.

TRBV10-3	TRBJ2-7	.	.	CAISESTTETYEQYF	TGTGCCATCAGTGAGTCGACAACAGAGACCTACGAGCAGTACTTC
TRBV4-1	TRBJ2-7	once	.	CASSQDRRSYEQYF	TGCGCCAGCAGCCAAGATCGCAGGTCCTACGAGCAGTACTTC
TRBV6-5	TRBJ1-1	.	.	CATTRDQGRDTEAFF	TGTGCCACCACGCGGGACCAGGGTAGAGACACTGAAGCTTTCTTT
TRBV19	TRBJ2-7	.	.	CASSTSGRQYF	TGTGCCAGTAGTACCTCAGGAAGGCAGTACTTC
TRBV30	TRBJ1-2	.	.	CAWTLEGGGYTF	TGTGCCTGGACATTAGAGGGAGGAGGCTACACCTTC
TRBV7-9	TRBJ2-2	few	TRBD1	CASNRGQGHPGELFF	TGTGCCAGCAACCGGGGACAGGGTCATCCCGGGGAGCTGTTTTTT
TRBV9	TRBJ1-4	.	.	CASSVGARGRLNEKLFF	TGTGCCAGCAGCGTAGGCGCGAGGGGGAGGTTGAATGAAAAACTGTTTTTT
TRBV6-5	TRBJ1-5	.	.	CASSYLRDQPQHF	TGTGCCAGCAGTTACCTCAGGGATCAGCCCCAGCATTTT
TRBV19	TRBJ2-5	.	.	CASSRRRRQETQYF	TGTGCCAGTAGTAGACGGCGGCGGCAAGAGACCCAGTACTTC
TRBV28	TRBJ1-2	.	.	CASSLRKGYTF	TGTGCCAGCAGTTTAAGGAAAGGCTACACCTTC
TRBV6-5	TRBJ2-5	.	TRBD2	CASSREGRGFLTQYF	TGTGCCAGCAGTCGGGAGGGCCGTGGTTTTTTGACCCAGTACTTC
TRBV19	TRBJ2-3	once	.	CASSSTQRTSTDTQYF	TGTGCCAGTAGTTCCACACAGCGGACTAGCACAGATACGCAGTATTTT
TRBV27	TRBJ2-1	.	TRBD2	CASRGAGGPSNEQFF	TGTGCCAGCAGGGGAGCGGGAGGGCCAAGTAATGAGCAGTTCTTC
TRBV5-5	TRBJ1-6	.	.	CASSTGGNSPLHF	TGTGCCAGCAGCACCGGGGGGAATTCACCCCTCCACTTT
TRBV28	TRBJ2-7	.	TRBD1	CASEWQGASYEQYF	TGTGCCAGTGAGTGGCAGGGGGCTTCCTACGAGCAGTACTTC
TRBV30	TRBJ1-6	.	.	CAWSVQSSPLHF	TGTGCCTGGAGTGTACAGAGTTCACCCCTCCACTTT
TRBV6-5	TRBJ1-2	.	TRBD1	CASSRDRRSYTF	TGTGCCAGCAGTCGGGACAGACGTTCCTACACCTTC
TRBV28	TRBJ1-5	.	.	CASKGPGNQPQHF	TGTGCCAGCAAGGGGCCAGGCAATCAGCCCCAGCATTTT
TRBV30	TRBJ1-3	.	.	CAWSVKSSGNTIYF	TGTGCCTGGAGTGTAAAGAGCTCTGGAAACACCATATATTTT
TRBV10-3	TRBJ1-2	.	.	CAISGGRNYGYTF	TGTGCCATCAGTGGGGGAAGAAACTATGGCTACACCTTC
TRBV27	TRBJ2-7	.	.	CASSFAGRAYEQYF	TGTGCCAGCAGTTTTGCCGGCAGAGCCTACGAGCAGTACTTC
TRBV27	TRBJ2-7	few	TRBD1	CASSFTGGWEQYF	TGTGCCAGCAGTTTCACAGGGGGCTGGGAGCAGTACTTC
TRBV7-9	TRBJ1-2	.	.	CASSLSQSRPYGYTF	TGTGCCAGCAGCTTATCTCAAAGTAGGCCCTATGGCTACACCTTC
TRBV7-3	TRBJ2-2	.	.	CASSLMGRDGELFF	TGTGCCAGCAGCTTAATGGGAAGGGACGGGGAGCTGTTTTTT
TRBV9	TRBJ2-7	.	.	CASSVGGGPAYEQYF	TGTGCCAGCAGCGTAGGAGGGGGGCCCGCCTACGAGCAGTACTTC
TRBV4-1	TRBJ1-5	.	.	CASSQGVRGQPQHF	TGCGCCAGCAGCCAAGGGGTTCGGGGTCAGCCCCAGCATTTT
TRBV7-2	TRBJ1-1	.	TRBD1	CASSPSGTENTEAFF	TGTGCCAGCAGCCCGAGCGGGACAGAGAACACTGAAGCTTTCTTT
TRBV7-2	TRBJ1-5	.	TRBD1	CASSLGTGKANQPQHF	TGTGCCAGCAGCTTAGGGACAGGGAAAGCCAATCAGCCCCAGCATTTT
TRBV30	TRBJ2-2	.	.	CAWGHGGELFF	TGTGCCTGGGGGCACGGCGGGGAGCTGTTTTTT
TRBV7-9	TRBJ2-5	.	.	CASSFTSPETQYF	TGTGCCAGCAGCTTCACGAGTCCCGAGACCCAGTACTTC
TRBV7-3	TRBJ2-5	.	.	CASSLTGWVRETQYF	TGTGCCAGCAGCTTAACAGGGTGGGTCCGAGAGACCCAGTACTTC
TRBV2	TRBJ1-4	.	.	CASIWDATNEKLFF	TGTGCCAGTATCTGGGACGCAACTAATGAAAAACTGTTTTTT
TRBV10-2	TRBJ2-7	.	TRBD2	CASRPGTSVSYEQYF	TGCGCCAGCAGACCCGGGACTAGCGTCTCCTACGAGCAGTACTTC
TRBV18	TRBJ1-6	.	.	CASSGQNSPLHF	TGTGCCAGCTCGGGGCAGAATTCACCCCTCCACTTT
TRBV10-3	TRBJ2-7	.	.	CAISESLNPPYEQYF	TGTGCCATCAGTGAGTCGTTAAATCCACCCTACGAGCAGTACTTC
TRBV28	TRBJ2-5	once	.	CASLGGMGRETQYF	TGTGCCAGTTTGGGGGGTATGGGTCGGGAGACCCAGTACTTC
TRBV7-9	TRBJ2-1	.	.	CASSLRTYNEQFF	TGTGCCAGCAGCTTAAGAACCTACAATGAGCAGTTCTTC
TRBV7-3	TRBJ2-1	once	.	CASSLGGMGRNEQFF	TGTGCCAGCAGCTTAGGCGGGATGGGCCGCAATGAGCAGTTCTTC
TRBV2	TRBJ2-1	.	TRBD2	CASRDKTSGDNEQFF	TGTGCCAGCAGGGACAAGACTAGCGGAGACAATGAGCAGTTCTTC
TRBV11-3	TRBJ2-1	.	.	CASSLSGSFDEQFF	TGTGCCAGCAGCTTGAGCGGAAGCTTTGATGAGCAGTTCTTC
TRBV7-9	TRBJ1-2	.	TRBD1	CASSRDSGTAPRGYTF	TGTGCCAGCAGCCGAGATTCTGGGACAGCCCCTCGTGGCTACACCTTC
TRBV18	TRBJ2-2	.	TRBD2	CASSPQLAGGPSTGELFF	TGTGCCAGCTCACCACAGCTAGCGGGAGGGCCGAGCACCGGGGAGCTGTTTTTT
TRBV6-2/TRBV6-3	TRBJ1-5	.	.	CASSYLAGAGEPQHF	TGTGCCAGCAGTTATCTGGCAGGGGCGGGTGAGCCCCAGCATTTT
TRBV18	TRBJ1-1	.	.	CASSPPLSSVNTEAFF	TGTGCCAGCTCACCACCTCTTAGCTCAGTGAACACTGAAGCTTTCTTT
TRBV11-3	TRBJ2-1	.	.	CASSFGLPRNNEQFF	TGTGCCAGCAGCTTTGGACTACCTCGCAACAATGAGCAGTTCTTC
TRBV4-3	TRBJ1-3	.	.	CASSRITGTGNTIYF	TGCGCCAGCAGCCGAATCACAGGGACTGGAAACACCATATATTTT
TRBV10-3	TRBJ2-7	.	.	CAISDTRQPYEQYF	TGTGCCATCAGTGATACAAGACAGCCATACGAGCAGTACTTC
TRBV2	TRBJ2-2	.	.	CASRPGPNTGELFF	TGTGCCAGCAGGCCCGGGCCTAACACCGGGGAGCTGTTTTTT
TRBV6-5	TRBJ1-3	.	TRBD1	CASSLQGSGNTIYF	TGTGCCAGCAGTTTACAGGGGTCTGGAAACACCATATATTTT